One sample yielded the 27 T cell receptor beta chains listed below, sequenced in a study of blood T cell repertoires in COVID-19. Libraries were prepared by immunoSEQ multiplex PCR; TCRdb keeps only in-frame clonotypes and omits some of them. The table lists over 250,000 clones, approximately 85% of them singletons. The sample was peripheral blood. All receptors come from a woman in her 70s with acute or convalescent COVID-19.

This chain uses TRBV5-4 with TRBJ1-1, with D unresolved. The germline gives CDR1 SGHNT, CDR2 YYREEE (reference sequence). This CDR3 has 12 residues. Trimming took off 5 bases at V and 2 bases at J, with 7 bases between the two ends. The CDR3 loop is CASRNRNTEAFF. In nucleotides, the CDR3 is TGTGCCAGCAGAAACAGAAACACTGAAGCTTTCTTT.

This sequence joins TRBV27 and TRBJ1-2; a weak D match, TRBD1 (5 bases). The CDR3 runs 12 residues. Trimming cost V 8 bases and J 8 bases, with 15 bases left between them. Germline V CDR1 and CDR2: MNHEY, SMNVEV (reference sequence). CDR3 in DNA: TGTGCCAGCCGGCCAGGGCAGGGCGGCTACACCTTC. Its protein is CASRPGQGGYTF.

The chain's CDR3 is CASSFNRGTEAFF. CDR3 DNA sequence: TGTGCCAGCAGCTTTAACAGGGGCACTGAAGCTTTCTTT. V and J are TRBV11-3 and TRBJ1-1; 7 nucleotides match TRBD1. CDR1 SGHNT and CDR2 YENEEA come from the germline V gene. CDR3 length: 13 residues. After removal of 3 bases from V and 4 bases from J, the junction contained 2 bases not matched to a gene.

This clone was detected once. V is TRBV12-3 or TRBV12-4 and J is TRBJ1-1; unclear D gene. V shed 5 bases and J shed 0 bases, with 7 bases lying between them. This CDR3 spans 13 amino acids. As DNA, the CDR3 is TGTGCCAGCAGTCCCCGGTTGAACACTGAAGCTTTCTTT. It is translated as CASSPRLNTEAFF.

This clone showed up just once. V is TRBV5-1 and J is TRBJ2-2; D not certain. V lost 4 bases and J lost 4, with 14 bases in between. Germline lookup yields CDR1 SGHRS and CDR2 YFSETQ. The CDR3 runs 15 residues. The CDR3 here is CASSGQVHGTGELFF. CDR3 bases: TGCGCCAGCAGCGGGCAGGTCCACGGCACCGGGGAGCTGTTTTTT.

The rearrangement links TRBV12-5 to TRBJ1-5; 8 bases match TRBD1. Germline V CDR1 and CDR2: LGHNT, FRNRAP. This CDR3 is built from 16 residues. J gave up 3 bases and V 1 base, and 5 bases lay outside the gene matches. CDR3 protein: CASGLDQGAHNQPQHF. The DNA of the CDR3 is TGTGCTAGTGGTTTGGATCAGGGGGCACACAATCAGCCCCAGCATTTT.

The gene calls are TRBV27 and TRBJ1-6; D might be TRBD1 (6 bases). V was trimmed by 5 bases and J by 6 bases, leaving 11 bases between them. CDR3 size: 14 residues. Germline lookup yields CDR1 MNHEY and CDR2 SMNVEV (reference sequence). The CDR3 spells CASSHRVGNSPLHF. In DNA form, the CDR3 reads TGTGCCAGCAGTCACAGGGTTGGTAATTCACCCCTCCACTTT.

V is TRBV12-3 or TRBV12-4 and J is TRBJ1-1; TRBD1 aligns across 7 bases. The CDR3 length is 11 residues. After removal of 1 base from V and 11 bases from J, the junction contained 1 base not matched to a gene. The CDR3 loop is CASSLGTGAFF. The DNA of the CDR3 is TGTGCCAGCAGTTTAGGGACAGGCGCTTTCTTT.

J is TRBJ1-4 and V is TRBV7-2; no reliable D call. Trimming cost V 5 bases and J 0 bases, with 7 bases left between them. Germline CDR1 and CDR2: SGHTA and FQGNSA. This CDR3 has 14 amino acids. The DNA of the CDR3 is TGTGCCAGCAGCCCTCGTGCAACTAATGAAAAACTGTTTTTT. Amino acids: CASSPRATNEKLFF.

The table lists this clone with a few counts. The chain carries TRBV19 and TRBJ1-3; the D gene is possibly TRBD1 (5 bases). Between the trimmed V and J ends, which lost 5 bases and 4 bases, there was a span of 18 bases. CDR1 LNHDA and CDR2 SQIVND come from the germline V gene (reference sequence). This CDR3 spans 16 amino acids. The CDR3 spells CASSLGRAISGNTIYF. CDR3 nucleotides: TGTGCCAGTAGTCTGGGCAGGGCGATATCCGGAAACACCATATATTTT.

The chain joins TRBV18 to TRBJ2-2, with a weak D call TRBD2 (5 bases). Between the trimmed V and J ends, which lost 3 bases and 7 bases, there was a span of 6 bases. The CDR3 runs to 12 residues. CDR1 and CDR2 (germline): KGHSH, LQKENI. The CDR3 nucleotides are TGTGCCAGCTCACCTGAGGGCGGGGAGCTGTTTTTT. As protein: CASSPEGGELFF.

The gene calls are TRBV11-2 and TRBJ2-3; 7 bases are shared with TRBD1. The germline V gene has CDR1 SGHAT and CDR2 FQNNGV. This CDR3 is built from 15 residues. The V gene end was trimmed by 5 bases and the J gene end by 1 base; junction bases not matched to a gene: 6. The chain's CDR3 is CASSIDRDRTDTQYF. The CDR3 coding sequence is TGTGCCAGCAGCATCGACAGGGATCGCACAGATACGCAGTATTTT.

The DNA of the CDR3 is TGCAGTGCGGGAACAGGTCCCGAGCAGTACTTC. This gives the protein CSAGTGPEQYF. This chain joins TRBV20-1 and TRBJ2-7, with D possibly TRBD1 on 5 matching bases. V lost 6 bases to trimming and J lost 6 bases, with 12 bases between them. The length of the CDR3 is 11 residues. Germline CDR1 DFQATT, CDR2 SNEGSKA (reference sequence).

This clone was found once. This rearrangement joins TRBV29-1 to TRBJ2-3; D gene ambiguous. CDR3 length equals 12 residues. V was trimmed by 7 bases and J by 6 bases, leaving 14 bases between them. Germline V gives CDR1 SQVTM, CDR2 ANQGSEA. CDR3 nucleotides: TGCAGCGGGGCAGGATCCACGGATACGCAGTATTTT. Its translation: CSGAGSTDTQYF.

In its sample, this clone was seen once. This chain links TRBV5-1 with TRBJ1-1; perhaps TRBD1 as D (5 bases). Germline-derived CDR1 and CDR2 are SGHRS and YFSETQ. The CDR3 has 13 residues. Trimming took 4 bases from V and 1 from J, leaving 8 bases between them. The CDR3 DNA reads TGCGCCAGCAGCCAAGGGGCGAACACTGAAGCTTTCTTT. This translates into CASSQGANTEAFF.

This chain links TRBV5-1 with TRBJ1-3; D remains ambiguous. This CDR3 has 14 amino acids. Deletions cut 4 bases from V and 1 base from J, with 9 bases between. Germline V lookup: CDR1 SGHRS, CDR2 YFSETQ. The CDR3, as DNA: TGCGCCAGCAGCCCTAGCGTATCTGGAAACACCATATATTTT. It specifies CASSPSVSGNTIYF.

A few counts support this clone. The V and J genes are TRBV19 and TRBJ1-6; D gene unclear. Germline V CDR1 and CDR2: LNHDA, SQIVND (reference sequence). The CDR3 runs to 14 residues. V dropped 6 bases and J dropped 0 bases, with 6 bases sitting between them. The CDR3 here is CASSESSYNSPLHF. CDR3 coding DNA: TGTGCCAGTAGCGAGAGCTCCTATAATTCACCCCTCCACTTT.

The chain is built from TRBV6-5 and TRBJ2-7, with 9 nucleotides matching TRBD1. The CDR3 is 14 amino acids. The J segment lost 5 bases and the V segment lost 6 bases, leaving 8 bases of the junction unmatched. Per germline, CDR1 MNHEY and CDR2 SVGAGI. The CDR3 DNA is TGTGCCAGCAGGGAGAGGGACAGGGTCCACGAGCAGTACTTC. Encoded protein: CASRERDRVHEQYF.

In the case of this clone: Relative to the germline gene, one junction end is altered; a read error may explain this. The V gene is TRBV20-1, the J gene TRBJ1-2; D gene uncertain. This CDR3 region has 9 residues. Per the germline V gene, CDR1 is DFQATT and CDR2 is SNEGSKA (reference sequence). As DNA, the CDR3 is TGCAGTGCCTCCGAAATGAAGACTTTC. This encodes CSASEMKTF.

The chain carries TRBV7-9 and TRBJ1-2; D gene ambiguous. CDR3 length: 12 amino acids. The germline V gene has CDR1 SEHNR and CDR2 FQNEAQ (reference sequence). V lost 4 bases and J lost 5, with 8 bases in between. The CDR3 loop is CASSSNRYGYTF. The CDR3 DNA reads TGTGCCAGCAGCTCAAACAGATATGGCTACACCTTC. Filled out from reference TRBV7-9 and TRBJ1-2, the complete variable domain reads DTGVSQNPRHKITKRGQNVTFRCDPISEHNRLYWYRQTLGQGPEFLTYFQNEAQLEKSRLLSDRFSAERPKGSFSTLEIQRTEQGDSAMYLCASSSNRYGYTFGSGTRLTVV.

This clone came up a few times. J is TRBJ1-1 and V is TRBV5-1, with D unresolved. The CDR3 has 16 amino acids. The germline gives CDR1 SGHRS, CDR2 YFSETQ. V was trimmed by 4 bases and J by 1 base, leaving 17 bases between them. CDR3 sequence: CASSPNTLSGNTEAFF. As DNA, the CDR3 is TGCGCCAGCAGCCCTAATACGCTCTCTGGGAACACTGAAGCTTTCTTT.

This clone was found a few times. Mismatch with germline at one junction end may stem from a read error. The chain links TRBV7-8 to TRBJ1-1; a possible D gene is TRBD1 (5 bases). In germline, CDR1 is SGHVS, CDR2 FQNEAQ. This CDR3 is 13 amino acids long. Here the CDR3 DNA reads TGTGCCAGCAGCTCCATAGGGGACTTTGGGACCCAATTT. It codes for CASSSIGDFGTQF.

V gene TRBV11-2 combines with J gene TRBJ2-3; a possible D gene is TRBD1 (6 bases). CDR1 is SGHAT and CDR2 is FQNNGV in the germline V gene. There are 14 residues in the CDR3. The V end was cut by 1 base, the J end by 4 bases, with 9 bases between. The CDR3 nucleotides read TGTGCCAGCAGCTTAGGGGGGCGTGCAGATACGCAGTATTTT. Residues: CASSLGGRADTQYF. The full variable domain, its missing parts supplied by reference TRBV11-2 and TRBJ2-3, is EAGVAQSPRYKIIEKRQSVAFWCNPISGHATLYWYQQILGQGPKLLIQFQNNGVVDDSQLPKDRFSAERLKGVDSTLKIQPAKLEDSAVYLCASSLGGRADTQYFGPGTRLTVL.

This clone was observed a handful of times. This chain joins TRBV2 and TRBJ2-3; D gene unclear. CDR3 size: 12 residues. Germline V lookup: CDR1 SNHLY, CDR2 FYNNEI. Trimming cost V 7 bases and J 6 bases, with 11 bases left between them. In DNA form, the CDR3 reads TGTGCCAGCAATATCTTCCCGGATACGCAGTATTTT. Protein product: CASNIFPDTQYF.

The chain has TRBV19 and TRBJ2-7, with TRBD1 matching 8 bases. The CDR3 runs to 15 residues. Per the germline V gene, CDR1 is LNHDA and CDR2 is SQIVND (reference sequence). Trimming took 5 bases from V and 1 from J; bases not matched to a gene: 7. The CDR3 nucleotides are TGTGCCAGTAGTCGCGCCGGGACAGGTTCCTACGAGCAGTACTTC. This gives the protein CASSRAGTGSYEQYF.

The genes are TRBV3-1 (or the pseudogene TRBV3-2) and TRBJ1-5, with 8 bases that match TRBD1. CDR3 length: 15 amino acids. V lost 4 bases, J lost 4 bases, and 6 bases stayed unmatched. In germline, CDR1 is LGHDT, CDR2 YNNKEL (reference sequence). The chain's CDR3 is CASSLGTGTNQPQHF. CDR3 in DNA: TGTGCCAGCAGCCTCGGGACAGGAACTAATCAGCCCCAGCATTTT.

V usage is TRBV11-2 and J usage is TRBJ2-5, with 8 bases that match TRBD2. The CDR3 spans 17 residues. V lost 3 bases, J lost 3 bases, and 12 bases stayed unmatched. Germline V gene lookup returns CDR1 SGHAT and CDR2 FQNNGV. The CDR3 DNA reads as TGTGCCAGCAGCTTTGGGGCCCAGCGGGGGCGGAAAGAGACCCAGTACTTC. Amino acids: CASSFGAQRGRKETQYF.